The 18 T cell receptor beta chains listed next were all sequenced from one sample in a study of T cells in localized non-small cell lung cancer. Clones were read by immunoSEQ multiplex PCR, and TCRdb kept only the in-frame ones, dropping some. Of under 40,000 clones in the sample, 93% are singletons; the top ten hold roughly 7.7%. The specimen comprised peripheral blood, sampled before any cancer treatment. The receptors come from a female donor over 55 with stage I lung adenocarcinoma.

The rearrangement uses TRBV19 and TRBJ2-2; 13 positions match TRBD2. This CDR3 is 17 amino acids long. Germline loops: CDR1 LNHDA, CDR2 SQIVND (reference sequence). Unmatched junction bases numbered 7, after V lost 4 bases and J lost 5 bases. The CDR3, as DNA: TGTGCCAGTAGTACCTTTCAGGGACTAGCGGGGACCGGGGAGCTGTTTTTT. Translating gives CASSTFQGLAGTGELFF.

V usage is TRBV6-4 and J usage is TRBJ2-2; D call uncertain. This CDR3 is 14 amino acids long. V dropped 7 bases and J dropped 4 bases, with 13 bases sitting between them. CDR1 and CDR2 (germline): MRHNA, SNTAGT. The CDR3 sequence: CASTQAAATGELFF. The DNA of the CDR3 is TGTGCCAGCACCCAGGCGGCAGCCACCGGGGAGCTGTTTTTT.

The chain uses TRBV11-3 and TRBJ2-7; tentatively, D is TRBD1 (6 bases). V lost 5 bases to trimming and J lost 4 bases, with 15 bases between them. The CDR3 contains 14 residues. Looked up from germline, CDR1 is SGHNT and CDR2 is YENEEA. The CDR3 sequence: CASSPTPQGYEQYV. DNA for the CDR3: TGTGCCAGCAGCCCCACCCCCCAGGGGTACGAGCAGTACGTC.

The chain uses TRBV6-5 and TRBJ2-7, with D possibly being TRBD1 (6 bases). Trimming took 5 bases from V and 2 from J, leaving 10 bases between them. The CDR3 runs 13 residues. CDR1 is MNHEY and CDR2 is SVGAGI in the germline V gene. CDR3 residues: CASSKGHTYEQYF. CDR3 DNA: TGTGCCAGCAGTAAGGGACATACCTACGAGCAGTACTTC.

The chain carries TRBV5-1 and TRBJ2-5, with no clear D. Germline CDR1 SGHRS, CDR2 YFSETQ. V lost 4 bases and J 1 base, leaving 8 bases between the germline ends. The CDR3 totals 13 residues. The CDR3 protein is CASSRALQETQYF. In nucleotides, the CDR3 is TGCGCCAGCAGCCGGGCCCTCCAAGAGACCCAGTACTTC.

The chain has TRBV11-2 and TRBJ1-3, with 9 bases that match TRBD1. The CDR3 is made up of 14 amino acids. In germline, CDR1 is SGHAT, CDR2 FQNNGV. V lost 5 bases to trimming and J lost 4 bases; unmatched junction nucleotides: 3. The CDR3 region is CASSTGGGGNTIYF. The CDR3 coding sequence is TGTGCCAGCAGCACAGGGGGCGGGGGAAACACCATATATTTT.

DNA for the CDR3: TGTGCCAGCTCACCACGGGATATCCACAATGAGCAGTTCTTC. Protein product: CASSPRDIHNEQFF. The chain uses TRBV18 and TRBJ2-1; no clear D. From germline, CDR1 is KGHSH and CDR2 LQKENI. This CDR3 contains 14 residues. V was trimmed by 1 base and J by 5 bases, leaving 9 bases between them.

This rearrangement joins TRBV7-2 to TRBJ2-7; TRBD1 aligns across 7 bases. This CDR3 has 14 amino acids. In germline, CDR1 is SGHTA, CDR2 FQGNSA. Unmatched junction bases numbered 5, after V lost 5 bases and J lost 1 base. CDR3 in DNA: TGTGCCAGCAGCCAGGACAGGTCTTCCTACGAGCAGTACGTC. Encoded protein: CASSQDRSSYEQYV.

J is TRBJ1-1 and V is TRBV14; D ambiguous. CDR3 length equals 13 residues. Per germline, CDR1 SGHDN and CDR2 FVKESK. V was trimmed by 0 bases and J by 2 bases, leaving 4 bases between them. The CDR3 reads CASSQDQNTEAFF. The CDR3 nucleotides are TGTGCCAGCAGCCAAGATCAAAACACTGAAGCTTTCTTT.

The chain recombines TRBV6-5 with TRBJ2-7, with a weak D call TRBD2 (5 bases). The CDR3 runs 14 residues. Germline CDR1 and CDR2: MNHEY and SVGAGI. V was pared by 2 bases and J by 9 bases, with 17 bases between. For the CDR3, the DNA is TGTGCCAGCAGTTACGACCCTTTTAGAAGCGGGCAGTACTTC. Its translation: CASSYDPFRSGQYF.

The chain links TRBV28 to TRBJ1-2; 8 bases are a match to TRBD1. V trimming: 4 bases; J trimming: 0 bases; junction bases outside the gene matches: 13. The germline gives CDR1 MDHEN, CDR2 SYDVKM. The CDR3 is 18 residues long. This CDR3 is CASSSIWMDRASNYGYTF. The CDR3 nucleotides are TGTGCCAGCAGTTCCATATGGATGGACAGGGCTTCTAACTATGGCTACACCTTC.

The V call is TRBV7-6, the J call TRBJ1-5; D unresolved. The germline V gene has CDR1 SGHVS and CDR2 FNYEAQ. The V end was cut by 5 bases, the J end by 5 bases, with 10 bases between. The length of the CDR3 is 13 residues. Written as DNA, the CDR3 is TGTGCCAGCAGCGTTCAGAGACATCAGCCCCAGCATTTT. Translated: CASSVQRHQPQHF.

The chain couples TRBV18 to TRBJ2-7; no firm D call. V was clipped by 5 bases and J by 6 bases, with 11 bases between them. CDR1 and CDR2 from the germline V gene are KGHSH and LQKENI. The CDR3 is 12 amino acids. The CDR3 DNA follows: TGTGCCAGCTCATCCGCTCAACGCGAGCAGTACGTC. As protein: CASSSAQREQYV.

This chain connects TRBV6-5 to TRBJ2-1; TRBD1 agrees at 8 bases. The CDR3 has 13 amino acids. The V gene end was trimmed by 7 bases and the J gene end by 7 bases; junction bases not matched to a gene: 6. Per germline, CDR1 MNHEY and CDR2 SVGAGI. The CDR3 region has the DNA TGTGCCAGCACTCGACAGGGGTGGAATGAGCAGTTCTTC. This gives the protein CASTRQGWNEQFF.

The chain is built from TRBV18 and TRBJ1-5; D is ambiguous. V was trimmed by 6 bases and J by 6 bases, leaving 9 bases between them. The CDR3 totals 12 residues. CDR1 and CDR2 from the germline V gene are KGHSH and LQKENI. The CDR3 here is CASSPQAQPQHF. DNA for the CDR3: TGTGCCAGCTCCCCTCAGGCTCAGCCCCAGCATTTT.

V gene TRBV4-3 combines with J gene TRBJ2-2; D is unclear. Trimming stripped 2 bases from V and 0 bases from J, with 19 bases between. Germline values: CDR1 LGHNA, CDR2 YSLEER. This CDR3 is built from 19 residues. The CDR3 spells CASSQWSPLTIANTGELFF. In DNA, the CDR3 is TGCGCCAGCAGCCAATGGAGCCCGTTAACAATCGCGAACACCGGGGAGCTGTTTTTT.

The genes are TRBV5-8 and TRBJ2-3; no clear D. V shed 5 bases and J shed 2 bases, with 6 bases lying between them. The CDR3 is 12 residues long. Germline V gene sequence: CDR1 SGHTS, CDR2 YDEGEE. The CDR3 coding sequence is TGTGCCAGCAGAACGGACACAGATACGCAGTATTTT. This codes for CASRTDTDTQYF.

The V call is TRBV7-2, the J call TRBJ2-1; D might be TRBD2 (6 bases). CDR3 size: 15 residues. CDR1 is SGHTA, CDR2 FQGNSA, per germline. Trimming left V 4 bases short and J 0 bases short, with 10 bases between. CDR3 in DNA: TGTGCCAGCAGCTCCCCGGGGGTCTCCTACAATGAGCAGTTCTTC. Translating gives CASSSPGVSYNEQFF.